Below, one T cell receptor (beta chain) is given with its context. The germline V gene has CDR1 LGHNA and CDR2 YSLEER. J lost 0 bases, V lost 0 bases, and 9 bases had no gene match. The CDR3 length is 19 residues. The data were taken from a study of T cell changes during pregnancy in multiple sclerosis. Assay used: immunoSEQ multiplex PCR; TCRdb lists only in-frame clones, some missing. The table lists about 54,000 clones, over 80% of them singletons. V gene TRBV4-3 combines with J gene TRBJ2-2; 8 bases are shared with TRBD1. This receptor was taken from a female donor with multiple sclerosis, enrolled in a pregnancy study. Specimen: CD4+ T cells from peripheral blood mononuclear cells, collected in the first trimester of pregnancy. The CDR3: CASSQDSVGQAANTGELFF. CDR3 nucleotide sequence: TGCGCCAGCAGCCAAGATTCGGTGGGACAGGCTGCGAACACCGGGGAGCTGTTTTTT.